This entry lists 21 T cell receptor beta chains sequenced from one sample in a study of CD8+CD57+ T cells in acquired aplastic anemia. All sequencing subjects had displayed CD8+CD57+ cell expansion on flow cytometry. The study profiled TCR beta VDJ and CDR3 using genomic DNA as template. TCRdb called the reads again in MiXCR, with one record for every CDR3 protein. The sample consists of 270,000 or so distinct CDR3 sequences, around 82% of them appearing once. The sequencing input was sorted CD4+, CD8+, or CD8+CD57+ T cells (not recorded which) from PBMCs. Receptors were obtained from a human donor with aplastic anemia.

As concerns this clonotype: Germline and junction disagree at one end, which may indicate a read error. This CDR3 is CASSIARGPYNEHF. The DNA of the CDR3 is TGTGCCAGTAGTATCGCTAGAGGTCCCTACAATGAGCATTTC. This sequence joins TRBV19 and TRBJ2-3, with D hard to call. In germline, CDR1 is LNHDA, CDR2 SQIVND (reference sequence). The CDR3 runs 14 residues.

This clonotype was counted between two and nine times. The chain recombines TRBV7-8 with TRBJ1-1, with D unresolved. The CDR3 consists of 15 residues. Germline assignment: CDR1 SGHVS and CDR2 FQNEAQ. Trimming stripped 1 base from V and 11 bases from J, with 20 bases between. CDR3 coding DNA: TGTGCCAGCAGCTTAGAGGTGAGACCCGACACGCAGGCTTTCTTT. Its translation is CASSLEVRPDTQAFF.

This clonotype was recorded once. Its ends do not fully match the called genes, so a read error is possible. The rearrangement links TRBV19 to TRBJ1-2; D not certain. This CDR3 has 12 residues. CDR1 LNHDA and CDR2 SQIVND come from the germline V gene (reference sequence). DNA of the CDR3: TGTGCCAATAGTTCCGGGATCTATGGCTACACCTTC. This sequence encodes CANSSGIYGYTF. The full variable domain, in which reference TRBV19 and TRBJ1-2 provide the parts outside the CDR3, is DGGITQSPKYLFRKEGQNVTLSCEQNLNHDAMYWYRQDPGQGLRLIYYSQIVNDFQKGDIAEGYSVSREKKESFPLTVTSAQKNPTAFYLCANSSGIYGYTFGSGTRLTVV.

The chain is built from TRBV7-9 and TRBJ1-1; D may be TRBD1 (6 bases). The CDR3 is made up of 15 amino acids. V lost 5 bases and J 4 bases, leaving 17 bases between the germline ends. Germline V gives CDR1 SEHNR, CDR2 FQNEAQ (reference sequence). The CDR3 DNA follows: TGTGCCAGCAGCGGGGTGGGGGGGACAAGCACTGAAGCTTTCTTT. Protein sequence: CASSGVGGTSTEAFF. Using reference TRBV7-9 and TRBJ1-1 for the parts outside the CDR3, the full variable domain is DTGVSQNPRHKITKRGQNVTFRCDPISEHNRLYWYRQTLGQGPEFLTYFQNEAQLEKSRLLSDRFSAERPKGSFSTLEIQRTEQGDSAMYLCASSGVGGTSTEAFFGQGTRLTVV.

About this clonotype: This CDR3 is missing its conserved last phenylalanine or tryptophan, likely due to a read error. No DNA is shown, since the ends of the CDR3 on it are uncertain; the CDR3 is the one TCRdb lists. The gene calls are TRBV7-2 and TRBJ2-3. CDR1 is SGHTA, CDR2 FQGNSA, per germline. Ends included, the CDR3 has 13 residues. The CDR3 sequence is CASSYTSANSKYS.

This clonotype was observed a few times. Here the CDR3 omits its conserved ending phenylalanine or tryptophan, so a read error is the likely source. Because the CDR3's place on the DNA is in doubt, the DNA is left out and the CDR3 is given as listed by TCRdb. The gene calls are TRBV2 and TRBJ2-7; the DNA was not compared with TRBD2, the D call given in the table. A total of 14 residues make up the CDR3, ends included. Per germline, CDR1 SNHLY and CDR2 FYNNEI. This chain's CDR3 is CATGGRGLAYEQYC.

This sequence joins TRBV9 and TRBJ2-1; 8 nucleotides align to TRBD2. Germline V lookup: CDR1 SGDLS, CDR2 YYNGEE. CDR3 length equals 16 residues. V lost 4 bases and J lost 8; bases outside the gene matches: 14. CDR3 sequence: CASSFHICGGSDEQFF. The CDR3 DNA reads as TGTGCCAGCAGCTTTCACATCTGCGGGGGGAGCGATGAGCAGTTCTTC. Supplemented by reference TRBV9 and TRBJ2-1, the full variable domain reads DSGVTQTPKHLITATGQRVTLRCSPRSGDLSVYWYQQSLDQGLQFLIQYYNGEERAKGNILERFSAQQFPDLHSELNLSSLELGDSALYFCASSFHICGGSDEQFFGPGTRLTVL.

A remark on this clonotype: The CDR3 end shows no conserved phenylalanine or tryptophan, and so a read error is likely. The limits of the CDR3 on the DNA are not certain, so only TCRdb's listed CDR3 is given. The chain employs TRBV9 and TRBJ2-1; the table's D gene call, TRBD2, was not cross checked with the DNA. Germline lookup yields CDR1 SGDLS and CDR2 YYNGEE. The CDR3 sequence runs 13 residues, both termini included. CDR3 amino acids: CASSVGTARNQLH.

The CDR3 reads CASSSGGAYGYTF. The CDR3 DNA reads TGTGCCAGCAGCTCAGGGGGGGCATATGGCTACACCTTC. The rearrangement links TRBV7-9 to TRBJ2-3; 7 bases fit TRBD1. The J call is in doubt because the DNA end fits TRBJ1-2 better. This CDR3 is built from 13 residues. From germline, CDR1 is SEHNR and CDR2 FQNEAQ (reference sequence).

This clonotype counts as medium-sized. The chain joins TRBV20-1 to TRBJ1-5; 8 bases align to TRBD1. V gave up 0 bases and J gave up 5 bases; unmatched junction bases: 6. The CDR3 runs 15 residues. In germline, CDR1 is DFQATT, CDR2 SNEGSKA (reference sequence). CDR3 sequence reads: CSARDIGQGHQPQHF. CDR3 nucleotides: TGCAGTGCTAGAGATATAGGACAGGGACATCAGCCCCAGCATTTT.

The chain has TRBV9 and TRBJ2-5, with 9 bases matching TRBD1. V lost 4 bases and J lost 3; bases outside the gene matches: 7. Germline CDR1 and CDR2: SGDLS and YYNGEE. CDR3 length: 15 amino acids. The CDR3 bases are TGTGCCAGCAGCCGCCTAGGACAGGGGAAAGAGACCCAGTACTTC. This translates into CASSRLGQGKETQYF. Looking up the rest from reference TRBV9 and TRBJ2-5 gives the full variable domain: DSGVTQTPKHLITATGQRVTLRCSPRSGDLSVYWYQQSLDQGLQFLIQYYNGEERAKGNILERFSAQQFPDLHSELNLSSLELGDSALYFCASSRLGQGKETQYFGPGTRLLVL.

This sequence joins TRBV7-8 and TRBJ1-1, with 7 nucleotides matching TRBD1. The CDR3 is 12 residues long. V was pared by 4 bases and J by 7 bases, with 3 bases of the junction left unmatched. Germline V CDR1 and CDR2: SGHVS, FQNEAQ. The CDR3 nucleotides read TGTGCCAGCAGCTACAGGGGCGGTGAAGCTTTCTTT. It translates to CASSYRGGEAFF.

The sample holds many counts of this clonotype. V gene TRBV5-1 combines with J gene TRBJ1-5; D remains ambiguous. This CDR3 has 13 amino acids. Trimming removed 5 bases at V and 0 bases at J, with 6 bases between. In germline, CDR1 is SGHRS, CDR2 YFSETQ. CDR3 sequence: CASSLNSNQPQHF. DNA of the CDR3: TGCGCCAGCAGTTTAAATAGCAATCAGCCCCAGCATTTT.

The genes are TRBV7-3 and TRBJ2-7, with 9 bases aligning to TRBD1. The ends lost 3 bases at V and 5 bases at J; junction bases unmatched: 5. In germline, CDR1 is SGHTA, CDR2 FQGTGA. The CDR3 runs 14 residues. The CDR3 loop reads CASSLGQGNNEQYF. As DNA, the CDR3 is TGTGCCAGCAGCTTGGGACAGGGTAACAACGAGCAGTACTTC.

This clonotype has just a few counts. The rearrangement links TRBV2 to TRBJ2-3; D gene unclear. Near its end, the DNA agrees better with TRBJ1-5, so the J call may be wrong. The CDR3 totals 14 residues. The germline V gene encodes CDR1 SNHLY and CDR2 FYNNEI. This CDR3 reads CASSVAGGNQPQHF. The CDR3 DNA reads as TGTGCCAGCAGTGTAGCGGGTGGTAACCAGCCCCAGCATTTT.

V gene TRBV7-7 combines with J gene TRBJ2-5; D is tentatively TRBD1 or TRBD2 (5 bases each). The CDR3 covers 14 residues. CDR1 is SSHAT, CDR2 FNYEAQ, per germline (reference sequence). Trimming cost V 1 base and J 10 bases, with 16 bases left between them. CDR3 in DNA: TGTGCCAGCAGCTTAGTGGTGGGACGCGATGACCAGTACTTC. Its translation is CASSLVVGRDDQYF.

The CDR3 region is CASSEPGLAGFYEQYF. In DNA form, the CDR3 reads TGCGCCAGCAGTGAACCGGGACTAGCGGGATTCTACGAGCAGTACTTC. This sequence joins TRBV10-2 and TRBJ2-7; 13 positions agree with TRBD2. This CDR3 is built from 16 residues. Unmatched junction bases numbered 5, after V lost 3 bases and J lost 3 bases. The germline V gene encodes CDR1 WSHSY and CDR2 SAAADI.

For this clonotype: The CDR3 does not end in the conserved phenylalanine or tryptophan, so this is likely a read error. The DNA is left out, because the CDR3 cannot be placed on it with certainty; the CDR3 is given as TCRdb lists it. This rearrangement joins TRBV7-8 to TRBJ2-5; the table names TRBD2, a call not compared with the DNA. The CDR3 has 12 residues if both end residues are counted. Looked up from germline, CDR1 is SGHVS and CDR2 is FQNEAQ. The CDR3 here is CAGSLGGGTDNY.

The chain uses TRBV2 and TRBJ1-6; 7 nucleotides agree with TRBD1. CDR3 length equals 14 residues. Trimming cost V 1 base and J 10 bases; bases outside gene matches: 4. In germline, CDR1 is SNHLY, CDR2 FYNNEI. CDR3 loop: CASSEGQGGSPLHF. For the CDR3, the DNA is TGTGCCAGCAGTGAAGGGCAGGGGGGGTCACCCCTCCACTTT.

The V and J genes are TRBV20-1 and TRBJ1-2; D is unresolved. Germline assignment: CDR1 DFQATT and CDR2 SNEGSKA (reference sequence). V was trimmed by 3 bases and J by 4 bases, leaving 6 bases between them. This CDR3 spans 11 amino acids. The CDR3 region has the DNA TGCAGTGCTAGCGGACCCTATGGCTACACCTTC. It encodes CSASGPYGYTF.

The chain carries TRBV19 and TRBJ2-3, with TRBD1 identical over 9 bases. The germline CDR1 and CDR2 sequences are LNHDA and SQIVND (reference sequence). V shed 1 base, J shed 2 bases, and the junction held 4 bases outside the gene matches. This CDR3 contains 16 residues. The CDR3 loop is CASSIGTGDHTDTQYF. The CDR3 bases are TGTGCCAGTAGTATAGGGACAGGGGATCACACAGATACGCAGTATTTT.